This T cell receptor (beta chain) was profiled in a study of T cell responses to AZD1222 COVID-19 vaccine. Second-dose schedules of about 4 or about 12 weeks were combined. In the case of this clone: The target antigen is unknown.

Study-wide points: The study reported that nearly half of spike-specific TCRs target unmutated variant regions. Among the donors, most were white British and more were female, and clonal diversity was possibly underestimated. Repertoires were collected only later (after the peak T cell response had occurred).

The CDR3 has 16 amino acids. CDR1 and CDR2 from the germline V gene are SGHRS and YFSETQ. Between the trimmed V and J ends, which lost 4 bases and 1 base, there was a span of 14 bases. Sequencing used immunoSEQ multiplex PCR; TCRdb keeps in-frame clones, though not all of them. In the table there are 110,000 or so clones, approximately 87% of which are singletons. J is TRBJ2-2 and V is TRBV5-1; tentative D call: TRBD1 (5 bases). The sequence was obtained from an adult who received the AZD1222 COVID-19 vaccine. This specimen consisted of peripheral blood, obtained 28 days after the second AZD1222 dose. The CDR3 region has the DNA TGCGCCAGCAGCCCTTGGGGCAGCTTGAACACCGGGGAGCTGTTTTTT. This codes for CASSPWGSLNTGELFF.